The entry below describes one T cell receptor (beta chain). Its antigen remains unidentified. The data stem from a study of cytotoxic CD8 clonotypes in ibrutinib-treated CLL. About the research overall: Researchers reported about a dozen relapsed/refractory and 15 treatment-naive patients, 17 of them IGHV unmutated.

Here immunoSEQ multiplex PCR was the method, and the copy in TCRdb shows in-frame clones only, minus some. The sample has 15,000 to 20,000 clones, approximately 81% seen once. CDR3 size: 15 residues. Germline assignment: CDR1 MNHNY and CDR2 SVGAGI (reference sequence). Germline trimming cut 5 bases from V and 4 bases from J; bases unmatched to any gene: 8. Study-level results: Upon ibrutinib response clonality rose, and upon progression it fell back toward baseline.

The sequence derives from a human donor with chronic lymphocytic leukemia. This sample comprised PBMCs, obtained before ibrutinib treatment. V gene TRBV6-6 combines with J gene TRBJ2-5; 9 nucleotides align to TRBD1. The CDR3 nucleotides are TGTGCCAGCAGTCTCGGGACAGGGAATCGAGAGACCCAGTACTTC. This translates into CASSLGTGNRETQYF.